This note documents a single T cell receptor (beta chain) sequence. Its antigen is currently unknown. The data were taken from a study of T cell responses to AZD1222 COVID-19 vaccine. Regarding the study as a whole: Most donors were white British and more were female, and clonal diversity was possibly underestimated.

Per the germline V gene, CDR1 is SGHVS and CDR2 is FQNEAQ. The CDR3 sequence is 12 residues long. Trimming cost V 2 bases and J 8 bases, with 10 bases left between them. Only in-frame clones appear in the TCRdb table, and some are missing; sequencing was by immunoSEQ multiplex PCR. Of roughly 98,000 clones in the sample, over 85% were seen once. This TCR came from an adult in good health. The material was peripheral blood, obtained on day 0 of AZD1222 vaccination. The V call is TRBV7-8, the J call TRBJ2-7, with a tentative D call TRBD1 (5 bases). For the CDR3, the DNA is TGTGCCAGCAGCTTATCACGGACACAGCAGTACTTC. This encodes CASSLSRTQQYF.